The source of this TCR beta chain is a study of beta chain features in type 1 diabetes. On the study more broadly: The patients were much like the healthy donors in age, gender and cell yields. Study-level results: High-TCR-expressing cells could be over-represented by cDNA sequencing. Patients showed naive, central memory and Treg TCRB repertoires that appeared more similar than those of healthy donors. Among patients with Type 1 diabetes, TCRB CDR3s were moderately but significantly shorter in every one of the four CD4+ subsets.

The CDR3 extends over 16 amino acids. V was pared by 0 bases and J by 3 bases, with 8 bases of the junction left unmatched. CDR1 is SGHNT and CDR2 is YYREEE in the germline V gene (reference sequence). Reverse transcription of all isolated RNA meant that expressed TCRB transcripts were sequenced. Sequencing used immunoSEQ multiplex PCR; TCRdb keeps in-frame clones, though not all of them. Among fewer than 110,000 clones, approximately 30% were seen once, and the ten largest hold 0.53%. To note about this clone: Its antigen is unidentified.

The specimen sequenced was central memory CD4+ T cells from blood. This clonotype was sampled from a woman aged 18-29 years with type 1 diabetes. The rearrangement uses TRBV5-4 and TRBJ1-2; 7 bases align to TRBD1. This CDR3 is CASSLAFGGGDYGYTF. DNA for the CDR3: TGTGCCAGCAGCTTGGCCTTTGGAGGGGGCGACTATGGCTACACCTTC.